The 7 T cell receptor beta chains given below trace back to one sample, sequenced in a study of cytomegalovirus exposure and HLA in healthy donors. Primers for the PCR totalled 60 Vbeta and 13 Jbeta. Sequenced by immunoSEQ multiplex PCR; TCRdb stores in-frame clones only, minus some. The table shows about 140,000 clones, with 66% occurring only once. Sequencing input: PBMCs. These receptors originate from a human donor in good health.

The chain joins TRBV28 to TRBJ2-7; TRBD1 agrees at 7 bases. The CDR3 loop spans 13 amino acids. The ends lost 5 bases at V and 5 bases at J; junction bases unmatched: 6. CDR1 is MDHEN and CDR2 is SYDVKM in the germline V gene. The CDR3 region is CASSPQGGNEQYF. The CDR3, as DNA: TGTGCCAGCAGTCCCCAAGGGGGCAACGAGCAGTACTTC.

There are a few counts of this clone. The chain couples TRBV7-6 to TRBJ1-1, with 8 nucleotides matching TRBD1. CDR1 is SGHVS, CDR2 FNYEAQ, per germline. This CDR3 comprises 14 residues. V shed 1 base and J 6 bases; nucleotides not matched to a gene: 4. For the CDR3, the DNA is TGTGCCAGCAGCTTAGGGACAGGGATGGCTGAAGCTTTCTTT. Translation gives CASSLGTGMAEAFF.

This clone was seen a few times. CDR3 protein: CASSLSWGAVTGGGEQFF. CDR3 DNA sequence: TGTGCCAGCAGTTTATCCTGGGGGGCCGTGACGGGAGGAGGTGAGCAGTTCTTC. The chain uses TRBV27 and TRBJ2-1, with D perhaps TRBD2 (7 bases). The V gene lost 0 bases and the J gene lost 9 bases, with 24 bases spanning the gap. This CDR3 has 18 residues. The germline CDR1 and CDR2 sequences are MNHEY and SMNVEV (reference sequence).

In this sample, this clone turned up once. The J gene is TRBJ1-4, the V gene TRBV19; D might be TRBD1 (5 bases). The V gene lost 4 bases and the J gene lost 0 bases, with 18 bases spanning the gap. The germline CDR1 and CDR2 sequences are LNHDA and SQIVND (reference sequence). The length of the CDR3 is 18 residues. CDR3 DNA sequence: TGTGCCAGTAGTAGCCGCCACCTCAGGGTTGCAACTAATGAAAAACTGTTTTTT. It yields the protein CASSSRHLRVATNEKLFF. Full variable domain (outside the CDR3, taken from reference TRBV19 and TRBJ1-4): DGGITQSPKYLFRKEGQNVTLSCEQNLNHDAMYWYRQDPGQGLRLIYYSQIVNDFQKGDIAEGYSVSREKKESFPLTVTSAQKNPTAFYLCASSSRHLRVATNEKLFFGSGTQLSVL.

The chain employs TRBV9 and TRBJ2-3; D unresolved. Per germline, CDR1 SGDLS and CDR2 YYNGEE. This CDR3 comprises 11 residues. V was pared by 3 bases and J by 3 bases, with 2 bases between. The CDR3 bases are TGTGCCAGCAGCGCGACAGATACGCAGTATTTT. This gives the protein CASSATDTQYF.

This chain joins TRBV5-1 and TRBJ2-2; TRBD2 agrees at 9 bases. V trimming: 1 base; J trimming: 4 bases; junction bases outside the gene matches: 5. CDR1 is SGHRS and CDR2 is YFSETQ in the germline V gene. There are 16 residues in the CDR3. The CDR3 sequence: CASSLLAGAGTGELFF. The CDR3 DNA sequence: TGCGCCAGCAGCTTGTTAGCGGGAGCAGGCACCGGGGAGCTGTTTTTT.

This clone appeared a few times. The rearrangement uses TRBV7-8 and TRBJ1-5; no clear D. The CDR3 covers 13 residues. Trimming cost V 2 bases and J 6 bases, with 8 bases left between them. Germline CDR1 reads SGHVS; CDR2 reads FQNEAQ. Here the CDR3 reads CASSLRETQPQHF. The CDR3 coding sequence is TGTGCCAGCAGCTTACGGGAGACTCAGCCCCAGCATTTT.